The rows below give T cell receptor beta chains drawn from one sample of a study of response to subunit inactivated influenza vaccine. Using its own MiXCR run on the RT-PCR reads, TCRdb lists one record per CDR3 protein. The sample consists of about 300,000 distinct CDR3 sequences, 21% of them appearing once. The source was PBMCs from blood, collected approximately 20 months after vaccination. These receptors originate from a man between 50 and 75 years old who received an inactivated influenza vaccine. Both conserved end residues are part of each CDR3. Fields, in order: V gene, J gene, D gene, clone size, CDR3 protein, CDR3 DNA. A D gene is named only where the DNA matches it firmly. Clone size is given for some rows only: seen once, a few or many times, or a class if the clone is expanded.

TRBV7-8	TRBJ1-1	.	few	CASSLGRLDTEAFF	TGTGCCAGCAGCTTGGGACGGTTGGACACTGAAGCTTTCTTT
TRBV7-2	TRBJ2-3	TRBD2	few	CASSRASGRVTDTQYF	TGTGCCAGCAGCCGGGCGAGCGGGAGGGTCACAGATACGCAGTATTTT
TRBV24-1	TRBJ1-1	TRBD1	few	CATSEGGAGGTEAFF	TGTGCCACCAGTGAGGGGGGGGCAGGGGGCACTGAAGCTTTCTTT
TRBV24-1	TRBJ2-1	.	many	CATSDQRTASYNEQFF	TGTGCCACCAGTGACCAGAGGACAGCCTCCTACAATGAGCAGTTCTTC
TRBV11-2	TRBJ1-1	.	few	CASSPTPGDSAFF	TGTGCCAGCAGCCCGACTCCGGGGGATAGCGCTTTCTTT
TRBV29-1	TRBJ2-2	.	.	CSVEGGRHGELVF	TGCAGCGTTGAAGGAGGGCGGCACGGGGAGCTGGTTTTT
TRBV13	TRBJ2-5	TRBD1	many	CASSLDRGLETQYF	TGTGCCAGCAGCTTAGACAGGGGGCTAGAGACCCAGTACTTC
TRBV6-5	TRBJ1-1	.	few	CASSYSGTSNTEAFF	TGTGCCAGCAGTTACTCCGGGACATCGAACACTGAAGCTTTCTTT
TRBV10-3	TRBJ1-5	.	.	CAINDNSNQPQHF	TGTGCCATCAATGACAATAGCAATCAGCCCCAGCATTTT
TRBV7-9	TRBJ2-4	.	.	CASSFKRGGLAKNIQYF	TGTGCCAGCAGCTTTAAACGCGGCGGGCTAGCCAAAAACATTCAGTACTTC
TRBV14	TRBJ1-1	TRBD1	many	CASSQDLGGRAFF	TGTGCCAGCAGCCAAGATCTAGGGGGCAGGGCTTTCTTT
TRBV12-3/TRBV12-4	TRBJ1-1	.	many	CASSWGTEAFF	TGTGCCAGCAGTTGGGGCACTGAAGCTTTCTTT
TRBV6-5	TRBJ1-1	.	many	CASSYSPAGVSNTEAFF	TGTGCCAGCAGTTACTCGCCAGCGGGAGTGTCTAACACTGAAGCTTTCTTT
TRBV6-1	TRBJ1-4	.	.	CASSELQGRLFF	TGTGCCAGCAGTGAGCTGCAGGGCCGACTGTTTTTT
TRBV19	TRBJ1-4	.	few	CASSIVGNNEKLFF	TGTGCCAGTAGTATTGTCGGGAATAATGAAAAACTGTTTTTT
TRBV5-5	TRBJ2-7	TRBD1	.	CASSRGQGPSYEQYF	TGTGCCAGCAGCCGCGGACAGGGACCGTCCTACGAGCAGTACTTC
TRBV5-1	TRBJ2-3	.	few	CASSLDRTSTDTQYF	TGCGCCAGCAGCTTGGACAGGACTAGCACAGATACGCAGTATTTT
TRBV20-1	TRBJ2-1	.	.	CSAREDRRGSGNEQFF	TGCAGTGCTAGGGAGGACCGTAGGGGATCCGGCAATGAGCAGTTCTTC
TRBV5-1	TRBJ1-1	TRBD1	few	CASSSWTGSMNTEAFF	TGCGCCAGCAGCTCATGGACAGGGAGCATGAACACTGAAGCTTTCTTT
TRBV24-1	TRBJ2-1	.	few	CATSGGSFGNEQFF	TGTGCCACTAGTGGGGGGTCCTTTGGGAATGAGCAGTTCTTC
TRBV7-9	TRBJ2-1	.	.	CASSLARGSTLDEQFF	TGTGCCAGCAGCTTAGCCCGGGGATCAACTCTGGATGAGCAGTTCTTC
TRBV6-1	TRBJ1-5	TRBD1	few	CASSPQGGGYQPQHF	TGTGCCAGCAGTCCCCAGGGGGGCGGATATCAGCCCCAGCATTTT
TRBV5-1	TRBJ2-7	.	.	CASSFDVSYEQYF	TGCGCCAGCAGTTTTGACGTCTCCTACGAGCAGTACTTC
TRBV4-2	TRBJ1-6	.	.	CASSQASTGLISPLHF	TGTGCCAGCAGCCAAGCATCAACAGGGTTAATTTCACCCCTCCACTTT
TRBV7-2	TRBJ2-7	TRBD1	few	CASSLGPTGVSYEQYF	TGTGCCAGCAGCTTAGGCCCGACAGGGGTATCCTACGAGCAGTACTTC
TRBV6-2/TRBV6-3	TRBJ2-4	.	.	CASRTLRAAKNIQYF	TGTGCCAGCAGAACCCTGCGGGCGGCCAAAAACATTCAGTACTTC
TRBV7-9	TRBJ1-1	.	.	CASSSLSFRDTEAFF	TGTGCCAGCAGCTCATTGTCCTTTAGGGACACTGAAGCTTTCTTT
TRBV30	TRBJ1-2	.	few	CAWSVGRNYGYTF	TGTGCCTGGAGTGTAGGACGTAACTATGGCTACACCTTC
TRBV9	TRBJ2-1	TRBD2	few	CASGTSGTQFF	TGTGCCAGCGGGACTAGCGGCACGCAGTTCTTC
TRBV27	TRBJ1-5	TRBD1	few	CASSFTGGFPQHF	TGTGCCAGCAGTTTCACAGGGGGCTTCCCCCAGCATTTT
TRBV20-1	TRBJ1-1	TRBD1	.	CSAIVSWTGRRLNTEAFF	TGCAGTGCTATAGTCAGTTGGACAGGGAGAAGGTTGAACACTGAAGCTTTCTTT
TRBV20-1	TRBJ1-4	.	few	CSARARPDRAIGEKLFF	TGCAGTGCTAGAGCACGGCCCGACCGGGCGATCGGTGAAAAACTGTTTTTT
TRBV20-1	TRBJ2-7	TRBD2	.	CSATFPRLAGGYEQYF	TGCAGTGCTACCTTCCCCAGACTAGCGGGAGGTTACGAGCAGTACTTC
TRBV20-1	TRBJ2-7	.	few	CSARDRVEQYF	TGCAGTGCTAGAGACAGGGTCGAGCAGTACTTC
TRBV20-1	TRBJ2-4	TRBD1	.	CSARGQGNKNIQYF	TGCAGTGCTAGGGGACAGGGAAACAAAAACATTCAGTACTTC
TRBV29-1	TRBJ1-1	.	.	CSVDLALDGTEAFF	TGCAGCGTTGACCTAGCGTTGGACGGCACTGAAGCTTTCTTT
TRBV5-6	TRBJ2-1	TRBD1	.	CASRGRQGGYNEQFF	TGTGCCAGCAGGGGACGACAGGGTGGGTACAATGAGCAGTTCTTC
TRBV30	TRBJ2-6	TRBD1	.	CAWSDRVRTGANVLTF	TGTGCCTGGAGCGACAGGGTCAGAACTGGGGCCAACGTCCTGACTTTC
TRBV4-1	TRBJ1-1	.	.	CASSQMVSPEAFF	TGCGCCAGCAGCCAAATGGTGAGTCCTGAAGCTTTCTTT
TRBV10-3	TRBJ2-3	.	few	CASCSTSTDTQYF	TGTGCCTCCTGTTCAACTAGCACAGATACGCAGTATTTT
TRBV27	TRBJ2-5	TRBD2	.	CASRPSSGEYQETQYF	TGTGCCAGCAGGCCCTCTAGCGGGGAGTACCAAGAGACCCAGTACTTC
TRBV20-1	TRBJ2-7	TRBD1	.	CSVKSGTGGVEQYF	TGCAGTGTTAAATCCGGGACAGGGGGCGTCGAGCAGTACTTC
TRBV5-1	TRBJ2-3	.	few	CASSQKGTDTQYF	TGCGCCAGCAGTCAGAAAGGCACAGATACGCAGTATTTT